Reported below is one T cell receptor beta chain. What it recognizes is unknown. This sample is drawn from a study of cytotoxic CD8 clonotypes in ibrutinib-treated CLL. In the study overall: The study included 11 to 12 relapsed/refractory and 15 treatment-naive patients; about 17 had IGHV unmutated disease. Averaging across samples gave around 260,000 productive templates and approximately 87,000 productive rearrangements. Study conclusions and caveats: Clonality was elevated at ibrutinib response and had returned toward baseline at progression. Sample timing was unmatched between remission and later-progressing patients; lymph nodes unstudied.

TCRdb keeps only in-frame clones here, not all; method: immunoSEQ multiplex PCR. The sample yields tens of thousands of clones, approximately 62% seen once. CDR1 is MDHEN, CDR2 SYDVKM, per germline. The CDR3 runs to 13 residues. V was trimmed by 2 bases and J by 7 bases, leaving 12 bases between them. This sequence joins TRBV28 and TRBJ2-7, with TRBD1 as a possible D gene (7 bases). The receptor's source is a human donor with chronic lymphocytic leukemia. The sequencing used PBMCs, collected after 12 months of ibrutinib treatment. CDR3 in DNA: TGTGCCAGCAGTTTAACAGGGGCGGGAGAGCAGTACGTC. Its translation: CASSLTGAGEQYV.